This TCR beta chain comes out of a study of control samples from healthy donors and cancer patients. CDR1 and CDR2 (germline): SNHLY, FYNNEI. Between the trimmed V and J ends, which lost 7 bases and 5 bases, there was a span of 20 bases. The CDR3 contains 15 residues. Produced via immunoSEQ multiplex PCR; TCRdb's table is partial and in-frame only. The sample holds about 90,000 clones, just over 90% seen once. This receptor was identified in a woman aged 25 to 45 in good health. The sequencing sample was made of blood. This chain links TRBV2 with TRBJ1-1; a weak D match, TRBD1 (5 bases). CDR3 in amino acids: CASKAIMGGLTEAFF. The CDR3 region has the DNA TGTGCCAGCAAGGCGATTATGGGGGGGTTGACTGAAGCTTTCTTT.